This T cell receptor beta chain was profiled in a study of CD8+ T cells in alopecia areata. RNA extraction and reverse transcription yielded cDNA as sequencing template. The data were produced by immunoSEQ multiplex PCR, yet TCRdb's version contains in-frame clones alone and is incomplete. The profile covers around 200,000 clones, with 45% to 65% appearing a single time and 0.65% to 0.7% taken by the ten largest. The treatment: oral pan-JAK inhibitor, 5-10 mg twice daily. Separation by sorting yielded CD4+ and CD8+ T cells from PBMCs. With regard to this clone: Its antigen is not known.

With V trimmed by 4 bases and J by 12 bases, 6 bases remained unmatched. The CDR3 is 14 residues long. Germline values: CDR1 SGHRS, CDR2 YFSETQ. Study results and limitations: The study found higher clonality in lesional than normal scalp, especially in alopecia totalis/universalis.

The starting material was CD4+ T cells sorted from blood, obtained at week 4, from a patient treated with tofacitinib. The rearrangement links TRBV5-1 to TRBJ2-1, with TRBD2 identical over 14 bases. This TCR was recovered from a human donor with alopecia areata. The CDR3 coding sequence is TGCGCCAGCAGCCCCGGGACTAGCGGGAGCGTGCAGTTCTTC. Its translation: CASSPGTSGSVQFF.